These T cell receptor beta chains were read from a single sample in a study of blood T cell repertoires in COVID-19. Sequencing was performed with immunoSEQ multiplex PCR; in TCRdb, only in-frame clones are kept and a portion is missing. Here the sample spans approximately 250,000 clones, approximately 82% being singletons. The sample was peripheral blood. Receptor source: a man in his forties who had recovered from COVID-19. The CDR3 runs from the conserved cysteine through the conserved F or W. Fields, in order: V gene, clone size, D gene, J gene, CDR3 length, CDR3 DNA, CDR3 protein. A D gene is named only where the DNA matches it firmly. Size values are once, few and many counts, or a class for expanded clones, and some rows have none.

V gene: TRBV7-2; clone size: -; D gene: TRBD2; J gene: TRBJ2-7; CDR3 length: 15; CDR3 DNA: TGTGCCAGCAGCTTGGGAGCGGGAGCGAACTACGAGCAGTACTTC; CDR3 protein: CASSLGAGANYEQYF
V gene: TRBV5-1; clone size: -; D gene: TRBD1; J gene: TRBJ1-4; CDR3 length: 14; CDR3 DNA: TGCGCCAGCAGCTTGGGGACAGGGGACGAAAAACTGTTTTTT; CDR3 protein: CASSLGTGDEKLFF
V gene: TRBV19; clone size: -; D gene: -; J gene: TRBJ1-2; CDR3 length: 14; CDR3 DNA: TGTGCCAGTAGACCGCTCGACAGCGACTATGGCTACACCTTC; CDR3 protein: CASRPLDSDYGYTF
V gene: TRBV20-1; clone size: -; D gene: -; J gene: TRBJ2-1; CDR3 length: 14; CDR3 DNA: TGCAGTGCTAGTCTGTGGGACAAAGACAATGAGCAGTTCTTC; CDR3 protein: CSASLWDKDNEQFF
V gene: TRBV11-2; clone size: -; D gene: TRBD1; J gene: TRBJ2-1; CDR3 length: 14; CDR3 DNA: TGTGCCAGCAGCTTAATCAGGGGGAGCGATGAGCAGTTCTTC; CDR3 protein: CASSLIRGSDEQFF
V gene: TRBV19; clone size: once; D gene: TRBD1; J gene: TRBJ1-2; CDR3 length: 14; CDR3 DNA: TGTGCCAGCGGACCCGGGACAGGGAACTATGGCTACACCTTC; CDR3 protein: CASGPGTGNYGYTF
V gene: TRBV29-1; clone size: -; D gene: TRBD1; J gene: TRBJ2-7; CDR3 length: 13; CDR3 DNA: TGCAGCGTGGCAGGGGGCGTTGGCTACGAGCAGTACTTC; CDR3 protein: CSVAGGVGYEQYF
V gene: TRBV11-3; clone size: -; D gene: TRBD2; J gene: TRBJ2-2; CDR3 length: 19; CDR3 DNA: TGTGCCAGCAGCCTCGAAAGCCCCCTAAGCGGGAGGGCCACCGGGGAGCTGTTTTTT; CDR3 protein: CASSLESPLSGRATGELFF
V gene: TRBV11-2; clone size: -; D gene: -; J gene: TRBJ1-2; CDR3 length: 15; CDR3 DNA: TGTGCCAGCAGCTCAGAGGGCCCCTCTTTTGGTGGCTACACCTTC; CDR3 protein: CASSSEGPSFGGYTF
V gene: TRBV20-1; clone size: -; D gene: -; J gene: TRBJ2-3; CDR3 length: 11; CDR3 DNA: TGCAGTGCTAGAGATAGAGGTACGCAGTATTTT; CDR3 protein: CSARDRGTQYF
V gene: TRBV6-5; clone size: -; D gene: -; J gene: TRBJ2-5; CDR3 length: 13; CDR3 DNA: TGTGCCAGCAGTTATACAGGGAGTGAGACCCAGTACTTC; CDR3 protein: CASSYTGSETQYF
V gene: TRBV7-2; clone size: -; D gene: -; J gene: TRBJ2-3; CDR3 length: 14; CDR3 DNA: TGTGCCAGCAGCTTAGACCGCGGCACAGATACGCAGTATTTT; CDR3 protein: CASSLDRGTDTQYF
V gene: TRBV7-9; clone size: -; D gene: TRBD2; J gene: TRBJ2-1; CDR3 length: 15; CDR3 DNA: TGTGCCAGCAGCTCGACTAGCGGGAGGGCCAATGAGCAGTTCTTC; CDR3 protein: CASSSTSGRANEQFF
V gene: TRBV5-1; clone size: -; D gene: -; J gene: TRBJ1-2; CDR3 length: 15; CDR3 DNA: TGCGCCAGCAGCTCGGGCCAGACAGTTTCGTATGGCTACACCTTC; CDR3 protein: CASSSGQTVSYGYTF
V gene: TRBV5-4; clone size: -; D gene: TRBD1; J gene: TRBJ2-7; CDR3 length: 15; CDR3 DNA: TGTGCCAGCAGCTCAAAAACGGGACAGGGGATCGAGCAGTACTTC; CDR3 protein: CASSSKTGQGIEQYF
V gene: TRBV7-6; clone size: -; D gene: TRBD1; J gene: TRBJ1-4; CDR3 length: 16; CDR3 DNA: TGTGCCAGCAGCACTCGATACAGGGGAAGGACTGAAAAACTGTTTTTT; CDR3 protein: CASSTRYRGRTEKLFF
V gene: TRBV7-2; clone size: -; D gene: TRBD1; J gene: TRBJ2-2; CDR3 length: 13; CDR3 DNA: TGTGCCAGCAGCCTTGGACAGGGTGGGGAGCTGTTTTTT; CDR3 protein: CASSLGQGGELFF
V gene: TRBV6-5; clone size: -; D gene: -; J gene: TRBJ1-5; CDR3 length: 14; CDR3 DNA: TGTGCCAGCAGTTACTCGACGGGGGGACAGCCCCAGCATTTT; CDR3 protein: CASSYSTGGQPQHF
V gene: TRBV19; clone size: -; D gene: TRBD1; J gene: TRBJ1-2; CDR3 length: 13; CDR3 DNA: TGTGCCAGTAGTACTGGACAGGGGTATGGCTACACCTTC; CDR3 protein: CASSTGQGYGYTF
V gene: TRBV10-1; clone size: -; D gene: TRBD2; J gene: TRBJ2-1; CDR3 length: 13; CDR3 DNA: TGCGCCAGCAGTATCCTAGCGGGAGATGAGCAGTTCTTC; CDR3 protein: CASSILAGDEQFF
V gene: TRBV21-1; clone size: few; D gene: -; J gene: TRBJ2-7; CDR3 length: 20; CDR3 DNA: TGTGCCAGCAGCAGGGGGACTAGCGGACGATCAACCCCCTATACCTACGAGCAGTACTTC; CDR3 protein: CASSRGTSGRSTPYTYEQYF
V gene: TRBV9; clone size: -; D gene: -; J gene: TRBJ2-1; CDR3 length: 17; CDR3 DNA: TGTGCCAGCAGCGTAGACGCGGGAACGTTGGCCTACAATGAGCAGTTCTTC; CDR3 protein: CASSVDAGTLAYNEQFF
V gene: TRBV19; clone size: -; D gene: TRBD2; J gene: TRBJ2-5; CDR3 length: 13; CDR3 DNA: TGTGCCAGTAGTATCATAGCGGGAGAGACCCAGTACTTC; CDR3 protein: CASSIIAGETQYF
V gene: TRBV7-8; clone size: -; D gene: -; J gene: TRBJ2-7; CDR3 length: 13; CDR3 DNA: TGTGCCAGCAGCTCAACTAGACCATACGAGCAGTACTTC; CDR3 protein: CASSSTRPYEQYF
V gene: TRBV18; clone size: -; D gene: TRBD1; J gene: TRBJ1-1; CDR3 length: 17; CDR3 DNA: TGTGCCAGCTCACCACCGGGACAGGGCAAGGGGAACACTGAAGCTTTCTTT; CDR3 protein: CASSPPGQGKGNTEAFF
V gene: TRBV6-5; clone size: -; D gene: -; J gene: TRBJ2-1; CDR3 length: 12; CDR3 DNA: TGTGCCAGCACTAGCTCCTACAATGAGCAGTTCTTC; CDR3 protein: CASTSSYNEQFF
V gene: TRBV11-2; clone size: -; D gene: -; J gene: TRBJ2-3; CDR3 length: 15; CDR3 DNA: TGTGCCAGCAGCTTCGGGGGTCGGGGCACAGATACGCAGTATTTT; CDR3 protein: CASSFGGRGTDTQYF
V gene: TRBV6-5; clone size: -; D gene: TRBD1; J gene: TRBJ1-2; CDR3 length: 13; CDR3 DNA: TGTGCCAGCAGTCCAAGACAGGGCTATGGCTACACCTTC; CDR3 protein: CASSPRQGYGYTF
V gene: TRBV4-1; clone size: -; D gene: -; J gene: TRBJ1-1; CDR3 length: 15; CDR3 DNA: TGCGCCAGCAGCCAAGGTTTGACAGCAAACACTGAAGCTTTCTTT; CDR3 protein: CASSQGLTANTEAFF
V gene: TRBV19; clone size: once; D gene: -; J gene: TRBJ1-2; CDR3 length: 14; CDR3 DNA: TGTGCCAGTACTCTCAGGGGCGCGACTGGTGGCTACACCTTC; CDR3 protein: CASTLRGATGGYTF
V gene: TRBV30; clone size: -; D gene: -; J gene: TRBJ1-3; CDR3 length: 14; CDR3 DNA: TGTGCCTGGAGTAGGGGGACCGGAGGAAACACCATATATTTT; CDR3 protein: CAWSRGTGGNTIYF
V gene: TRBV19; clone size: -; D gene: TRBD2; J gene: TRBJ2-5; CDR3 length: 14; CDR3 DNA: TGTGCCAGTAGTATGGTCGGGGGGGGAGAGACCCAGTACTTC; CDR3 protein: CASSMVGGGETQYF
V gene: TRBV7-9; clone size: few; D gene: -; J gene: TRBJ1-3; CDR3 length: 13; CDR3 DNA: TGTGCCAGCAGCTTTGTCTCGGGGAACACCATATATTTT; CDR3 protein: CASSFVSGNTIYF
V gene: TRBV19; clone size: -; D gene: -; J gene: TRBJ2-5; CDR3 length: 14; CDR3 DNA: TGTGCCAGTAGTACTGGGACTCTGGATGGGCCCCAGTACTTC; CDR3 protein: CASSTGTLDGPQYF
V gene: TRBV9; clone size: -; D gene: TRBD1; J gene: TRBJ1-6; CDR3 length: 13; CDR3 DNA: TGTGCCAGCAGCGGGGGACAGGGAGGAATCCTCCACTTT; CDR3 protein: CASSGGQGGILHF
V gene: TRBV11-2; clone size: -; D gene: -; J gene: TRBJ2-7; CDR3 length: 14; CDR3 DNA: TGTGCCAGCAGCTTAGAGCCCTCCCGGGACGAGCAGTACTTC; CDR3 protein: CASSLEPSRDEQYF
V gene: TRBV9; clone size: -; D gene: TRBD2; J gene: TRBJ2-7; CDR3 length: 16; CDR3 DNA: TGTGCCAGCAGCGGTGGGACTAGCGGGGTAACCTACGAGCAGTACTTC; CDR3 protein: CASSGGTSGVTYEQYF
V gene: TRBV7-2; clone size: -; D gene: -; J gene: TRBJ2-3; CDR3 length: 13; CDR3 DNA: TGTGCCAGCAGCCCCGGCCCCGGGGATACGCAGTATTTT; CDR3 protein: CASSPGPGDTQYF
V gene: TRBV9; clone size: -; D gene: TRBD2; J gene: TRBJ2-1; CDR3 length: 16; CDR3 DNA: TGTGCCAGCAGCGCCGCCCTAGCGGGAGTCTTCAATGAGCAGTTCTTC; CDR3 protein: CASSAALAGVFNEQFF
V gene: TRBV9; clone size: once; D gene: TRBD1; J gene: TRBJ1-6; CDR3 length: 17; CDR3 DNA: TGTGCCAGCAGCCCAGGACAGGGGAGGTCCTATAATTCACCCCTCCACTTT; CDR3 protein: CASSPGQGRSYNSPLHF
V gene: TRBV18; clone size: -; D gene: -; J gene: TRBJ2-5; CDR3 length: 14; CDR3 DNA: TGTGCCAGCTCACCCGCCCCAGGGTGGGAGACCCAGTACTTC; CDR3 protein: CASSPAPGWETQYF
V gene: TRBV10-3; clone size: -; D gene: -; J gene: TRBJ2-3; CDR3 length: 13; CDR3 DNA: TGTGCCATCAGTGGCCTTACCAGAGATACGCAGTATTTT; CDR3 protein: CAISGLTRDTQYF
V gene: TRBV19; clone size: -; D gene: TRBD1; J gene: TRBJ1-2; CDR3 length: 15; CDR3 DNA: TGTGCCAGTAGTATGAGGGACAGTTGGTTCTATGGCTACACCTTC; CDR3 protein: CASSMRDSWFYGYTF
V gene: TRBV4-2; clone size: -; D gene: TRBD2; J gene: TRBJ2-3; CDR3 length: 17; CDR3 DNA: TGTGCCAGCAGTCGACTAGCGGGAGGTCCCGGCACAGATACGCAGTATTTT; CDR3 protein: CASSRLAGGPGTDTQYF
V gene: TRBV21-1; clone size: once; D gene: -; J gene: TRBJ1-6; CDR3 length: 15; CDR3 DNA: TGTGCCAGCAGCCTCCCTAGTGGGGCTAATTCACCCCTCCACTTT; CDR3 protein: CASSLPSGANSPLHF
V gene: TRBV19; clone size: -; D gene: TRBD2; J gene: TRBJ2-7; CDR3 length: 18; CDR3 DNA: TGTGCCAGTAGTATCGTCCGAGGAGGTCCTAGCGGGAGTTACGAGCAGTACTTC; CDR3 protein: CASSIVRGGPSGSYEQYF
V gene: TRBV13; clone size: once; D gene: -; J gene: TRBJ2-3; CDR3 length: 15; CDR3 DNA: TGTGCCAGCAGCTTAGCGGGAGAGCTCACAGATACGCAGTATTTT; CDR3 protein: CASSLAGELTDTQYF
V gene: TRBV7-6; clone size: -; D gene: -; J gene: TRBJ1-1; CDR3 length: 17; CDR3 DNA: TGTGCCAGCAGCTTAGCGCCTGTCGGGGGGCGGCAATATGAAGCTTTCTTT; CDR3 protein: CASSLAPVGGRQYEAFF
V gene: TRBV7-2; clone size: -; D gene: TRBD2; J gene: TRBJ2-1; CDR3 length: 15; CDR3 DNA: TGTGCCAGCAGCCCACCGGGACTAGTCCCCAATGAGCAGTTCTTC; CDR3 protein: CASSPPGLVPNEQFF
V gene: TRBV2; clone size: few; D gene: TRBD2; J gene: TRBJ2-7; CDR3 length: 14; CDR3 DNA: TGTGCCAGCATGTCCGAGCGGGAGTGGGGCGAGCAGTACTTC; CDR3 protein: CASMSEREWGEQYF
V gene: TRBV6-5; clone size: few; D gene: TRBD1; J gene: TRBJ1-1; CDR3 length: 13; CDR3 DNA: TGTGCCAGCAGGCCCACAGGGGCCACTGAAGCTTTCTTT; CDR3 protein: CASRPTGATEAFF
V gene: TRBV11-3; clone size: once; D gene: -; J gene: TRBJ2-2; CDR3 length: 16; CDR3 DNA: TGTGCCAGCAGCCTTTCCGGGAGTTTGGTCACCGGGGAGCTGTTTTTT; CDR3 protein: CASSLSGSLVTGELFF